This TCR beta chain was sequenced in a study of regulatory T cells in long-lasting Graves disease. TCR beta libraries were built with iRepertoire HTBI primers and Arm-PCR of CDR3 regions. Original methodology: Samples collectively showed more than 55 TRBV and more than 12 TRBJ segments. TCRdb fed the multiplex PCR reads into MiXCR, producing one record per CDR3 protein. The V and J calls were not made by the authors but by TCRdb's processing. The sample holds a few hundred thousand distinct CDR3 sequences, around 15% seen once. Time point of the sample: newly diagnosed GD, antithyroid drugs for less than 3 months. RNA extracted from PBMCs served as the sequencing template. The guidelines of the American Thyroid Association were the basis for diagnosing Graves' disease. V lost 0 bases and J 3 bases, leaving 12 bases between the germline ends. The CDR3 is 15 residues long. Germline CDR1 is ENHRY and CDR2 is SYGVKD.

This clonotype was observed at least ten times. What it binds is unknown. General study results and limits: Peripheral blood, not thyroid tissue, was the sole material studied.

In addition, the sample was reused for a study of T cells in Graves' hyperthyroidism and ophthalmopathy. In that study: When the TCR CDR3 underwent first-round RT-PCR, the HTBI primer set was used.

The chain couples TRBV10-3 to TRBJ2-7; perhaps D is TRBD1 or TRBD2 (6 bases each). The sequencing used peripheral blood mononuclear cells (PBMCs), collected at new diagnosis, from a patient treated with antithyroid drugs. This TCR came from a man in his forties with Graves disease. The CDR3 sequence: CAISESGGQHYEQYF. CDR3 DNA sequence: TGTGCCATCAGTGAGTCGGGGGGACAACACTACGAGCAGTACTTC.